This T cell receptor (beta chain) is drawn from a study of blood T cell repertoires in COVID-19. The wider study: From T cells, B-cell-depleted T cells, or PBMCs came the material, which was cDNA or gDNA.

With 2 bases removed from V and 2 bases from J, the gap between germline ends came to 17 bases. Per the germline V gene, CDR1 is SGHRS and CDR2 is YFSETQ. The CDR3 totals 16 residues. Assay: immunoSEQ multiplex PCR; the TCRdb copy retains only in-frame clones and omits some. The sample includes around 200,000 clones, 85% to 90% of them seen just once. The chain joins TRBV5-1 to TRBJ2-7; possibly TRBD1 for D (6 bases). The sequence was collected from a man aged 70-80 years with active or convalescent COVID-19. Source material: peripheral blood. The CDR3 DNA reads TGCGCCAGCAGCTTCTCCGGAACAGGGCCCACCTACGAGCAGTACTTC. Amino acid sequence: CASSFSGTGPTYEQYF.